The sequence of this T cell receptor (beta chain) was determined in a study of human T cells and chemical hapten exposure. Study-wide context: After 6 days, upper back 0.01% DPC patch tests were scored.

Whole-study results and caveats: Sensitization with DPC brought no change to TCRs above 1 in 1000 in frequency.

Time point here: patch test 2, 6 weeks after DPC sensitization. Treatment noted: therapeutic diphenylcyclopropenone sensitization with weekly scalp DPC. Blood sampling occurred before each patch-test application. MiXCR, applied by TCRdb to the RACE reads, yields one record per CDR3 protein. The table has about 42,000 distinct CDR3 sequences, more than 8.5% seen once; the top ten hold around 16%. This clonotype was observed many times. Its target is unknown. This CDR3 has 16 residues. Germline V gives CDR1 GTSNPN, CDR2 SVGIG (reference sequence). Losses at the gene ends were 1 base for V and 3 bases for J; bases not matched to a gene: 8.

This chain uses TRBV30 with TRBJ2-2, with 7 bases aligning to TRBD1. Sequences were derived from whole blood, sampled in connection with sensitization to the hapten diphenylcyclopropenone (DPC). The receptor's source is a woman in her thirties or forties with alopecia areata. Some clones in this sample may be carry-over from other donors' samples. CDR3: CAWSAHRGGDTGELFF. CDR3 nucleotides: TGTGCCTGGAGTGCCCACAGGGGTGGCGACACCGGGGAGCTGTTTTTT. Full variable domain (outside the CDR3, taken from reference TRBV30 and TRBJ2-2): SQTIHQWPATLVQPVGSPLSLECTVEGTSNPNLYWYRQAAGRGLQLLFYSVGIGQISSEVPQNLSASRPQDRQFILSSKKLLLSDSGFYLCAWSAHRGGDTGELFFGEGSRLTVL.